This TCR beta chain emerged from a study of CD8 T cells in Susac syndrome. CDR1 and CDR2 (germline): SEHNR, FQNEAQ (reference sequence). V shed 2 bases and J shed 8 bases, with 10 bases lying between them. There are 13 residues in the CDR3. About 0.5 to 1 ug RNA was reverse transcribed with random hexamers. One entry per CDR3 protein results from TCRdb running MiXCR on the immunoSEQ multiplex PCR reads. The sample contains 150,000 to 200,000 distinct CDR3 sequences, roughly 94% of which appear only once. The genes are TRBV7-9 and TRBJ2-1; D is ambiguous. The clonotype comes from a human donor with multiple sclerosis. Sequencing used CD4+ T cells from PBMCs. CDR3 in amino acids: CASSLWQDDEQFF. CDR3 nucleotide sequence: TGTGCCAGCAGCTTATGGCAGGACGATGAGCAGTTCTTC. The entire variable domain, with the rest obtained from reference TRBV7-9 and TRBJ2-1, is as follows: DTGVSQNPRHKITKRGQNVTFRCDPISEHNRLYWYRQTLGQGPEFLTYFQNEAQLEKSRLLSDRFSAERPKGSFSTLEIQRTEQGDSAMYLCASSLWQDDEQFFGPGTRLTVL.